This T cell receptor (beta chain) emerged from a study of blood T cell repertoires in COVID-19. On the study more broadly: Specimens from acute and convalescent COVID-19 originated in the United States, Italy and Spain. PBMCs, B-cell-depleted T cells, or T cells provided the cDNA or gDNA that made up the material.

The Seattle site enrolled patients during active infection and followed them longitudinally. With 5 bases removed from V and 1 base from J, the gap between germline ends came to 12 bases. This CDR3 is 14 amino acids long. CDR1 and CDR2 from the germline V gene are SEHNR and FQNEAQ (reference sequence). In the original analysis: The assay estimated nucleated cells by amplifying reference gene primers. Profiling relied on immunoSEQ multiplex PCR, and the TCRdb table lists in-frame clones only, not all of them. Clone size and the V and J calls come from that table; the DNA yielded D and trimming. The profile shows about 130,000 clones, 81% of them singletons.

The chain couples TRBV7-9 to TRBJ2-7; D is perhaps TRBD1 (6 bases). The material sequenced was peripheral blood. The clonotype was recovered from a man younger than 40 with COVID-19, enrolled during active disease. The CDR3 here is CASSPLQGSYEQYF. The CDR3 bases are TGTGCCAGCAGCCCACTTCAGGGGTCCTACGAGCAGTACTTC.